This T cell receptor beta chain was sequenced in a study of shared clonotypes between healthy human individuals. Study-wide background: Aged between 18 and 49, the donors were a couple of women and a few men. Used for every donor were three CD4 naive, three CD4 memory, two CD8 naive and one CD8 memory plate.

Findings and caveats of the study: Rarefaction curves obtained for sorted subsets showed sequencing incomplete despite large depth.

V shed 4 bases, J shed 3 bases, and the junction held 3 bases outside the gene matches. There are 15 residues in the CDR3. The germline V gene encodes CDR1 SGDLS and CDR2 YYNGEE. Libraries were prepared by immunoSEQ multiplex PCR; TCRdb keeps only in-frame clonotypes and omits some of them. The sample carries 850,000 to 1,200,000 clones, approximately 68% recorded once. Of note for this clone: Antigen: not known.

The TCR sequence derives from a man younger than 30 in good health. This chain joins TRBV9 and TRBJ1-4; 10 nucleotides line up with TRBD1. Sequencing was done on a sample of memory CD4+ T cells sorted from blood. Subset described: CD45RA-negative fraction. The CDR3: CASSPGQGANEKLFF. The CDR3 DNA sequence: TGTGCCAGCAGCCCTGGACAGGGGGCTAATGAAAAACTGTTTTTT. Based on the CDR3 plus reference TRBV9 and TRBJ1-4, the full variable domain is DSGVTQTPKHLITATGQRVTLRCSPRSGDLSVYWYQQSLDQGLQFLIQYYNGEERAKGNILERFSAQQFPDLHSELNLSSLELGDSALYFCASSPGQGANEKLFFGSGTQLSVL.